This T cell receptor beta chain was obtained from a study of PD-L1 blockade in urothelial cancer. Across the whole study: The patients first took atezolizumab in about 2014, receiving 1,200 mg intravenously every 3 weeks. Median T cell yield per blood sample was 120,000 to 150,000 cells.

Per the germline V gene, CDR1 is MGHRA and CDR2 is YSYEKL. Trimming took off 0 bases at V and 3 bases at J, with 14 bases between the two ends. This CDR3 is built from 16 residues. A remark on this clone: The antigen remains undetermined.

Synthetically made TCR analog templates were put into each PCR as spikes. The table came from immunoSEQ multiplex PCR; TCRdb's copy has only in-frame clones and leaves some out. Of some 120,000 clones in the sample, under 95% were seen once. Time point meaning: peripheral blood 6 weeks after treatment start. General observations from the study: Tumor-linked clones in blood grew more by 3 weeks in durable-benefit patients.

The sample here was PBMCs, taken around atezolizumab (anti-PD-L1) treatment. This receptor was taken from a man aged 55-75 years with urothelial cancer. The chain links TRBV4-1 to TRBJ1-1; D is unresolved. The CDR3 coding sequence is TGCGCCAGCAGCCAAGATGCCGCTTCGACATACACTGAAGCTTTCTTT. Residues: CASSQDAASTYTEAFF.